These 25 T cell receptor beta chains were all obtained from the same sample, sequenced in a study of Ad26.COV2.S vaccination and SARS-CoV-2 variants. Assay: immunoSEQ multiplex PCR; the TCRdb copy retains only in-frame clones and omits some. The data show fewer than 800,000 clones, with roughly 90% seen just once and over 1.3% held by the top ten. Treatment indicated: 19 received Ad26.COV2.S at low or high dose, single or two shots; roughly five received placebo; per-sample allocation not given. At day 63 after the first vaccine or placebo injection, samples were drawn. Sequencing was performed on peripheral blood, taken in a trial of Ad26.COV2.S vaccine versus placebo. The origin of the receptors is a person between 18 and 60 years old who received the Ad26.COV2.S COVID-19 vaccine or a placebo.

This chain links TRBV15 with TRBJ1-1; maybe TRBD1 (6 bases). V was pared by 1 base and J by 4 bases, with 19 bases between. Germline values: CDR1 LNHNV, CDR2 YYDKDF (reference sequence). There are 17 residues in the CDR3. CDR3 region: CATSRGPATGRSTEAFF. The CDR3 nucleotides read TGTGCCACCAGCAGAGGGCCAGCAACAGGGCGAAGCACTGAAGCTTTCTTT.

The V and J genes are TRBV7-6 and TRBJ2-7; 9 positions match TRBD1. From germline, CDR1 is SGHVS and CDR2 FNYEAQ. V was pared by 5 bases and J by 2 bases, with 4 bases of the junction left unmatched. The CDR3 extends over 14 amino acids. The CDR3 DNA is TGTGCCAGCAGCCCGGGACAGGGCGCCTACGAGCAGTACTTC. Its translation is CASSPGQGAYEQYF. Full variable domain (missing parts from reference TRBV7-6 and TRBJ2-7): GAGVSQSPRYKVTKRGQDVALRCDPISGHVSLYWYRQALGQGPEFLTYFNYEAQQDKSGLPNDRFSAERPEGSISTLTIQRTEQRDSAMYRCASSPGQGAYEQYFGPGTRLTVT.

The gene calls are TRBV27 and TRBJ1-1, with D tentatively TRBD1 (6 bases). The V end lost 3 bases, the J end lost 5 bases, and 13 bases lay between the germline ends. Germline V gives CDR1 MNHEY, CDR2 SMNVEV (reference sequence). This CDR3 has 14 residues. The CDR3: CASSLGRRGTEAFF. As DNA, the CDR3 is TGTGCCAGCAGTTTGGGCAGAAGGGGGACTGAAGCTTTCTTT.

The genes are TRBV19 and TRBJ2-2, with TRBD2 matching 9 bases. Germline CDR1 reads LNHDA; CDR2 reads SQIVND (reference sequence). The CDR3 totals 17 residues. Trimming cost V 6 bases and J 1 base; bases outside gene matches: 9. In DNA, the CDR3 is TGTGCCAGTAGAAAATCGGCTAGCGGGGTGAACACCGGGGAGCTGTTTTTT. This encodes CASRKSASGVNTGELFF.

The rearrangement uses TRBV24-1 and TRBJ2-3; 8 bases match TRBD2. J was trimmed by 4 bases and V by 5 bases; bases with no gene match: 13. Germline V gives CDR1 KGHDR, CDR2 SFDVKD. The CDR3 contains 17 residues. DNA for the CDR3: TGTGCCACCAGTGCTTCTCCGGGGGGGGGCAGGTCAGATACGCAGTATTTT. Amino acids: CATSASPGGGRSDTQYF.

The chain couples TRBV7-9 to TRBJ2-5; D tentatively fits TRBD1 or TRBD2 (6 bases each). Germline CDR1 is SEHNR and CDR2 is FQNEAQ (reference sequence). Trimming shortened V by 1 base and J by 5 bases, and 11 bases separated the two germline ends. The CDR3 contains 14 residues. The CDR3 loop is CASSLGGGTETQYF. DNA of the CDR3: TGTGCCAGCAGCTTAGGAGGGGGGACGGAGACCCAGTACTTC. The whole variable domain, filled in from reference TRBV7-9 and TRBJ2-5, reads DTGVSQNPRHKITKRGQNVTFRCDPISEHNRLYWYRQTLGQGPEFLTYFQNEAQLEKSRLLSDRFSAERPKGSFSTLEIQRTEQGDSAMYLCASSLGGGTETQYFGPGTRLLVL.

With respect to this clone: Other nucleotide sequences from this sample produce the same CDR3. The chain uses TRBV11-2 and TRBJ2-7, with a possible D match to TRBD1 (5 bases). Trimming took 0 bases from V and 5 from J, leaving 8 bases between them. Germline CDR1 SGHAT, CDR2 FQNNGV. This CDR3 spans 13 amino acids. CDR3 region: CASSLDRANEQYF. In nucleotides, the CDR3 is TGTGCCAGCAGCTTAGACAGGGCGAACGAGCAGTACTTC.

The rearrangement uses TRBV12-3 or TRBV12-4 and TRBJ1-2, with D possibly TRBD1 on 5 matching bases. The CDR3 length is 13 residues. Trimming removed 6 bases from V and 8 bases from J, with 16 bases in between. The CDR3 loop reads CASSSGQNGGYTF. The CDR3 nucleotides are TGTGCCAGCAGCTCAGGACAAAACGGCGGCTACACCTTC.

This clone occurred a few times. CDR3 in DNA: TGTGCCAGCAGCCCGGGACAGGGTTTTTTAGGAAACACCATATATTTT. Translating gives CASSPGQGFLGNTIYF. The chain carries TRBV14 and TRBJ1-3, with 9 bases lining up with TRBD1. After removal of 4 bases from V and 4 bases from J, the junction contained 8 bases not matched to a gene. The CDR3 consists of 16 residues. Germline lookup yields CDR1 SGHDN and CDR2 FVKESK.

This clone came up a few times. The CDR3 DNA reads TGTGCCAGCATCCGGGCGGCAGGGGGAGCTGGAAACACCATATATTTT. This translates into CASIRAAGGAGNTIYF. This rearrangement joins TRBV27 to TRBJ1-3; TRBD1 matches at 7 bases. Germline CDR1 MNHEY, CDR2 SMNVEV (reference sequence). The CDR3 extends over 16 amino acids. J lost 2 bases, V lost 7 bases, and 11 bases had no gene match.

The count of this clone is one. V is TRBV3-1 (or the pseudogene TRBV3-2) and J is TRBJ2-1; D not certain. V lost 4 bases and J 2 bases, leaving 3 bases between the germline ends. CDR1 and CDR2 (germline): LGHDT, YNNKEL (reference sequence). There are 12 residues in the CDR3. The CDR3 region has the DNA TGTGCCAGCAGCCCGACCTACAATGAGCAGTTCTTC. Protein product: CASSPTYNEQFF.

A remark on this clone: Different DNA sequences within this sample yield the same CDR3. This sequence joins TRBV11-2 and TRBJ2-1; D ambiguous. The V gene's germline CDR1 is SGHAT and CDR2 FQNNGV. Deletions cut 4 bases from V and 0 bases from J, with 10 bases between. The CDR3 is 15 residues long. CDR3: CASSSGVSSYNEQFF. The CDR3 bases are TGTGCCAGCAGCTCTGGGGTTAGCTCCTACAATGAGCAGTTCTTC.

The chain links TRBV5-1 to TRBJ2-3; D is possibly TRBD2 (6 bases). The CDR3 consists of 16 residues. The germline V gene encodes CDR1 SGHRS and CDR2 YFSETQ. The germline V and J ends were trimmed by 2 bases and 0 bases, with 13 bases remaining between them. DNA for the CDR3: TGCGCCAGCAGCTTACTGGTGGGGACTAGCACAGATACGCAGTATTTT. It encodes CASSLLVGTSTDTQYF.

The chain employs TRBV6-5 and TRBJ2-2, with D tentatively TRBD2 (5 bases). CDR3 size: 15 residues. Trimming removed 4 bases at V and 5 bases at J, with 14 bases between. Germline V gene sequence: CDR1 MNHEY, CDR2 SVGAGI. The DNA for the CDR3 is TGTGCCAGCAGTTGGACGGGGTTTGGGACCGGGGAGCTGTTTTTT. It is translated as CASSWTGFGTGELFF.

The CDR3 is CSASPGTGGIGELFF. DNA of the CDR3: TGCAGTGCTAGTCCCGGGACAGGGGGTATCGGGGAGCTGTTTTTT. The rearrangement joins TRBV20-1 to TRBJ2-2, with 11 bases aligning to TRBD1. Germline assignment: CDR1 DFQATT and CDR2 SNEGSKA (reference sequence). The J segment lost 7 bases and the V segment lost 3 bases, leaving 7 bases of the junction unmatched. The CDR3 is 15 residues long.

This clone was seen a handful of times. The chain carries TRBV7-9 and TRBJ2-1; perhaps TRBD2 as D (5 bases). Trimming shortened V by 5 bases and J by 3 bases, and 17 bases separated the two germline ends. This CDR3 spans 16 amino acids. Germline CDR1 is SEHNR and CDR2 is FQNEAQ (reference sequence). CDR3 loop: CASSAPMAGIYNEQFF. CDR3 sequence (DNA): TGTGCCAGCAGCGCCCCTATGGCCGGGATCTACAATGAGCAGTTCTTC.

This clone has a handful of counts. The rearrangement joins TRBV19 to TRBJ1-2; perhaps TRBD1 as D (5 bases). Per germline, CDR1 LNHDA and CDR2 SQIVND (reference sequence). The ends were cut back, 3 bases at V and 4 bases at J, with 9 bases in the middle. This CDR3 comprises 13 residues. The CDR3 nucleotides read TGTGCCAGTAGTATGCTACAGGTCTATGGCTACACCTTC. Its translation is CASSMLQVYGYTF.

V gene TRBV6-5 combines with J gene TRBJ2-2; 9 bases are a match to TRBD1. From germline, CDR1 is MNHEY and CDR2 SVGAGI. CDR3 length equals 15 residues. Losses at the gene ends were 6 bases for V and 4 bases for J; bases not matched to a gene: 6. CDR3 region: CASRGTGWLTGELFF. For the CDR3, the DNA is TGTGCCAGCAGGGGGACAGGGTGGCTCACCGGGGAGCTGTTTTTT.

CDR3 protein: CASSERAMNTEAFF. CDR3 nucleotide sequence: TGTGCCAGCAGTGAAAGGGCCATGAACACTGAAGCTTTCTTT. This chain links TRBV6-1 with TRBJ1-1; D not certain. The CDR3 sequence is 14 residues long. V was pared by 2 bases and J by 0 bases, with 7 bases between. Germline V gives CDR1 MNHNS, CDR2 SASEGT.

The V call is TRBV18, the J call TRBJ1-6, with D tentatively TRBD1 (5 bases). V lost 3 bases, J lost 6 bases, and 9 bases lay in between. Germline V lookup: CDR1 KGHSH, CDR2 LQKENI. The CDR3 covers 14 residues. For the CDR3, the DNA is TGTGCCAGCTCACCGTGGGGACCTAATTCACCCCTCCACTTT. Translating gives CASSPWGPNSPLHF.

This clone has more than one count but fewer than ten. This sequence joins TRBV30 and TRBJ1-1; possible D gene TRBD1, 6 bases. This CDR3 is built from 13 residues. Germline CDR1 GTSNPN, CDR2 SVGIG (reference sequence). V lost 3 bases to trimming and J lost 4 bases, with 12 bases between them. This CDR3 reads CAWSRRGGTEAFF. DNA for the CDR3: TGTGCCTGGAGCCGGAGGGGGGGCACTGAAGCTTTCTTT. The full variable domain, in which reference TRBV30 and TRBJ1-1 provide the parts outside the CDR3, is SQTIHQWPATLVQPVGSPLSLECTVEGTSNPNLYWYRQAAGRGLQLLFYSVGIGQISSEVPQNLSASRPQDRQFILSSKKLLLSDSGFYLCAWSRRGGTEAFFGQGTRLTVV.

The chain is built from TRBV30 and TRBJ1-1; 7 nucleotides match TRBD1. Germline V gene sequence: CDR1 GTSNPN, CDR2 SVGIG (reference sequence). V gave up 6 bases and J gave up 4 bases; unmatched junction bases: 2. CDR3 length: 11 amino acids. For the CDR3, the DNA is TGTGCCTGCAGGGGGGCCACTGAAGCTTTCTTT. Protein product: CACRGATEAFF.

This clone was detected only once. The chain carries TRBV5-8 and TRBJ2-2; 8 positions agree with TRBD1. Germline-derived CDR1 and CDR2 are SGHTS and YDEGEE. The CDR3 length is 17 residues. Unmatched junction bases numbered 16, after V lost 4 bases and J lost 8 bases. Written as DNA, the CDR3 is TGTGCCAGCAGCCCCCGGACAGGGTGGAACTCTCGGGGGGAGCTGTTTTTT. Translated, it gives CASSPRTGWNSRGELFF.

The chain is built from TRBV4-3 and TRBJ2-5; tentative D call: TRBD2 (6 bases). Germline CDR1 and CDR2: LGHNA and YSLEER. CDR3 length: 14 residues. V lost 0 bases and J lost 7, with 12 bases in between. DNA for the CDR3: TGCGCCAGCAGCCAAGAGGCTAGCGTTGGGACCCAGTACTTC. It encodes CASSQEASVGTQYF.

The rearrangement joins TRBV5-1 to TRBJ1-1; tentatively, D is TRBD1 (6 bases). The CDR3 contains 16 residues. Germline V gene sequence: CDR1 SGHRS, CDR2 YFSETQ. V gave up 4 bases and J gave up 1 base, with 17 bases separating them. This CDR3 is CASSGVQGPGNTEAFF. The DNA of the CDR3 is TGCGCCAGCAGCGGAGTACAGGGCCCGGGGAACACTGAAGCTTTCTTT.